Sequencing of this TCR beta chain was carried out in a study of T cell clonality in common variable immunodeficiency. Overall study findings and caveats: CVID subjects had higher TCRbeta clonality than healthy controls, most marked in about a third.

Germline lookup yields CDR1 DFQATT and CDR2 SNEGSKA (reference sequence). The trim removed 0 bases at V and 5 bases at J, leaving 13 bases unmatched. The CDR3 has 17 residues. The protocol was immunoSEQ multiplex PCR, while the TCRdb copy is restricted to in-frame clones and leaves out a portion. The sample shows some 54,000 clones, none of them appearing just once. This clone has a count of ten or more. The antigen remains unidentified. The CDR3 goes on 3 residues after the read ends, and that part is filled in from the germline J gene. The chain is built from TRBV20-1 and TRBJ2-1, with 7 bases aligning to TRBD2. The clonotype was recovered from a person aged 18 to 70 in good health. The sample was peripheral blood mononuclear cells. CDR3 residues: CSARDPGLSGGNNEQFF. The CDR3 bases that were read are TGCAGTGCTAGAGATCCGGGACTATCTGGGGGAAACAATGAG.